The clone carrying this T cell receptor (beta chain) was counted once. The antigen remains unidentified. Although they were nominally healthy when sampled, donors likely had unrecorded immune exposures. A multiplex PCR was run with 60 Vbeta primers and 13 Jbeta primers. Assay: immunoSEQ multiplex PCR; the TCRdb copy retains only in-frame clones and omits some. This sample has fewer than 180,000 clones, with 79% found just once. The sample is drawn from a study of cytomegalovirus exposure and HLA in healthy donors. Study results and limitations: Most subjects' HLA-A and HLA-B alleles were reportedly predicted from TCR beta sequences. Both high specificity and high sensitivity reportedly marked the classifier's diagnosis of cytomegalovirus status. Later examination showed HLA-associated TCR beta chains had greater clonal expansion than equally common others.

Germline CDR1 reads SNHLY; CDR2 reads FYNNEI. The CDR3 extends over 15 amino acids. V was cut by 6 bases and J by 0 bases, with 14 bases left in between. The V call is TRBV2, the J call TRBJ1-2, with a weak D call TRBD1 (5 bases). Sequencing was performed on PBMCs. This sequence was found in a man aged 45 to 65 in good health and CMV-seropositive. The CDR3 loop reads CASSDNRIPNYGYTF. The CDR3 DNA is TGTGCCAGCAGCGATAACAGGATTCCTAACTATGGCTACACCTTC.